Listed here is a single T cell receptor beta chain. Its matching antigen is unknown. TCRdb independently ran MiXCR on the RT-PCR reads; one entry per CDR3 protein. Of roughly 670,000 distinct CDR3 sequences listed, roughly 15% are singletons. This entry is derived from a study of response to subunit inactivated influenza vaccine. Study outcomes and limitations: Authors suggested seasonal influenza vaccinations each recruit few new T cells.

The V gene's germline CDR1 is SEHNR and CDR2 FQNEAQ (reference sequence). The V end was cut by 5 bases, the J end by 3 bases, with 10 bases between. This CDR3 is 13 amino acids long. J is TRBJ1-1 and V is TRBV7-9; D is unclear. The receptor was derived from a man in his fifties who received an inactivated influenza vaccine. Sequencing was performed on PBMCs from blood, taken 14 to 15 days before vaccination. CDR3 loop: CASSPQPYTEAFF. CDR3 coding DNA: TGTGCCAGCAGCCCCCAGCCGTACACTGAAGCTTTCTTT.